The 8 T cell receptor beta chains in this list originate from one sample, sequenced in a study of T cell responses to AZD1222 COVID-19 vaccine. The repertoire was sequenced with immunoSEQ multiplex PCR; TCRdb's copy has only in-frame clones and lacks some. The data show some 94,000 clones, about nine tenths seen once. The sample consisted of peripheral blood, taken 28 days after the second AZD1222 dose. The receptors were sampled from an adult who received the AZD1222 COVID-19 vaccine.

This sequence joins TRBV2 and TRBJ1-1; D uncertain. The V gene's germline CDR1 is SNHLY and CDR2 FYNNEI. This CDR3 has 13 residues. V lost 7 bases to trimming and J lost 4 bases, with 13 bases between them. DNA of the CDR3: TGTGCCAGCAACATCCTATTGTCCACTGAAGCTTTCTTT. This gives the protein CASNILLSTEAFF.

The rearrangement uses TRBV6-5 and TRBJ1-2; TRBD1 might be the D (5 bases). Germline V gives CDR1 MNHEY, CDR2 SVGAGI. The CDR3 is made up of 13 amino acids. The ends were cut back, 7 bases at V and 10 bases at J, with 19 bases in the middle. The DNA of the CDR3 is TGTGCCAGCAACCGGGACCGACTTTCAGACTACACCTTC. Protein sequence: CASNRDRLSDYTF.

The rearrangement links TRBV2 to TRBJ2-1; tentative D call: TRBD2 (6 bases). Trimming left V 7 bases short and J 0 bases short, with 10 bases between. The CDR3 is 14 residues long. Germline loops: CDR1 SNHLY, CDR2 FYNNEI. The CDR3 DNA is TGTGCCAGCACCTCGACTAGCTCCTACAATGAGCAGTTCTTC. Translating gives CASTSTSSYNEQFF.

This clone was found once. CDR3 sequence reads: CASSFGSSSIYEQYV. The DNA for the CDR3 is TGCGCCAGCAGCTTTGGCAGTAGCAGCATCTACGAGCAGTACGTC. This chain joins TRBV5-1 and TRBJ2-7; the D is unclear. The CDR3 loop spans 15 amino acids. Looked up from germline, CDR1 is SGHRS and CDR2 is YFSETQ. Trimming left V 2 bases short and J 3 bases short, with 15 bases between.

The chain has TRBV6-5 and TRBJ1-1; D is unresolved. Looked up from germline, CDR1 is MNHEY and CDR2 is SVGAGI. This CDR3 contains 14 residues. The V end was cut by 5 bases, the J end by 4 bases, with 14 bases between. The CDR3 sequence is CASSLRGLGTEAFF. The DNA for the CDR3 is TGTGCCAGCAGTCTCCGGGGTTTGGGCACTGAAGCTTTCTTT.

The gene calls are TRBV5-4 and TRBJ1-1, with 9 bases that match TRBD1. CDR1 and CDR2 from the germline V gene are SGHNT and YYREEE (reference sequence). This CDR3 has 15 amino acids. Trimming removed 4 bases from V and 4 bases from J; junction bases left unmatched: 8. The CDR3 DNA is TGTGCCAGCAGCGCCGGGACAGGGAGAGGCACTGAAGCTTTCTTT. It codes for CASSAGTGRGTEAFF.

J is TRBJ2-5 and V is TRBV6-5; D is undetermined. The CDR3 is 13 residues long. Germline lookup yields CDR1 MNHEY and CDR2 SVGAGI. V lost 0 bases and J lost 4, with 6 bases in between. The CDR3 sequence is CASSYSIGETQYF. CDR3 sequence (DNA): TGTGCCAGCAGTTACTCGATCGGAGAGACCCAGTACTTC.

The J gene is TRBJ2-7, the V gene TRBV29-1; no reliable D call. V lost 4 bases and J lost 0, with 13 bases in between. Germline V gene data show CDR1 as SQVTM and CDR2 as ANQGSEA. The CDR3 consists of 14 residues. The DNA of the CDR3 is TGCAGCGTTGCTGGCAGATCTAACTCCTACGAGCAGTACTTC. Translation: CSVAGRSNSYEQYF.